This T cell receptor beta chain came from a study of shared clonotypes between healthy human individuals. Terminally differentiated effector memory CD45RA+ cells were excluded by CCR7 positive selection of CD45RO-negative cells. Recent vaccinations or acute infections were absent in the healthy HIV-negative adult donors. The V gene lost 5 bases and the J gene lost 2 bases, with 16 bases spanning the gap. The V gene's germline CDR1 is SEHNR and CDR2 FQNEAQ (reference sequence). CDR3 length equals 16 residues. Clones were sequenced by immunoSEQ multiplex PCR, and TCRdb holds only the in-frame ones, with some missing. The data contain over 750,000 clones, about 96% of them singletons.

The genes are TRBV7-9 and TRBJ1-3, with D unresolved. The sequencing sample was made of naive CD8+ T cells sorted from blood. The clonotype was recovered from a man aged 25-45 years in good health. The CDR3 DNA reads TGTGCCAGCAGCCCCAAACGTCGGGTTCCTGGAAACACCATATATTTT. Translation gives CASSPKRRVPGNTIYF.